A single sample is the source of the 21 T cell receptor beta chains below, sequenced in a study of technical replicates of blood from a few donors. TCRdb keeps only in-frame clones here, not all; method: immunoSEQ multiplex PCR. The sample consists of tens of thousands of clones, approximately 96% of them appearing once. Input material: T cells isolated from PBMCs. The source is a human donor in good health.

With regard to this clone: Its ends do not fully match the called genes, so a read error is possible. This chain links TRBV5-1 with TRBJ2-7; TRBD1 is a possible D gene (6 bases). The CDR3 runs to 15 residues. The V gene's germline CDR1 is SGHRS and CDR2 YFSETQ. The CDR3 coding sequence is TGCGCCAGCAGCTCGCCGGACCGGGACACTGGTAGGGCGATCTTC. Its protein is CASSSPDRDTGRAIF. The entire variable domain, with the rest obtained from reference TRBV5-1 and TRBJ2-7, is as follows: KAGVTQTPRYLIKTRGQQVTLSCSPISGHRSVSWYQQTPGQGLQFLFEYFSETQRNKGNFPGRFSGRQFSNSRSEMNVSTLELGDSALYLCASSSPDRDTGRAIFGPGTRLTVT.

The V call is TRBV29-1, the J call TRBJ1-2; TRBD1 matches at 10 bases. Germline V lookup: CDR1 SQVTM, CDR2 ANQGSEA. V lost 0 bases, J lost 4 bases, and 5 bases stayed unmatched. The CDR3 sequence is 15 residues long. CDR3 coding DNA: TGCAGCGTTGAAGATCAGGACAGGGGGACCTATGGCTACACCTTC. Its protein is CSVEDQDRGTYGYTF.

The CDR3 DNA reads TGTGCCAGCAGTGAAGCGTTAGTGTCGGGCAGGGGCTGGGGTCAGCCCCAGCATTTT. Amino acid sequence: CASSEALVSGRGWGQPQHF. The rearrangement joins TRBV2 to TRBJ1-5; perhaps TRBD1 as D (6 bases). From germline, CDR1 is SNHLY and CDR2 FYNNEI. The CDR3 is made up of 19 amino acids. V dropped 0 bases and J dropped 6 bases, with 24 bases sitting between them.

This CDR3 reads CASSRDRRQETQYF. Here the CDR3 DNA reads TGTGCCAGCAGTCGGGACAGGAGGCAAGAGACCCAGTACTTC. The chain employs TRBV2 and TRBJ2-5; the match to TRBD1 covers 8 bases. Germline assignment: CDR1 SNHLY and CDR2 FYNNEI. J gave up 2 bases and V 5 bases, and 4 bases lay outside the gene matches. The CDR3 runs to 14 residues.

The chain carries TRBV5-4 and TRBJ2-1, with no clear D. CDR3 length equals 15 residues. Trimming took off 1 base at V and 1 base at J, with 9 bases between the two ends. The germline gives CDR1 SGHNT, CDR2 YYREEE (reference sequence). CDR3 region: CASSLSGDSYNEQFF. CDR3 in DNA: TGTGCCAGCAGCTTGTCGGGTGATTCCTACAATGAGCAGTTCTTC.

The CDR3 reads CASSFGGPQETQYF. The CDR3 DNA reads TGCGCCAGCAGCTTCGGGGGGCCCCAAGAGACCCAGTACTTC. This chain uses TRBV5-1 with TRBJ2-5, with D perhaps TRBD2 (7 bases). Germline CDR1 SGHRS, CDR2 YFSETQ. The CDR3 loop spans 14 amino acids. Between the trimmed V and J ends, which lost 2 bases and 1 base, there was a span of 9 bases. Based on the CDR3 plus reference TRBV5-1 and TRBJ2-5, the full variable domain is KAGVTQTPRYLIKTRGQQVTLSCSPISGHRSVSWYQQTPGQGLQFLFEYFSETQRNKGNFPGRFSGRQFSNSRSEMNVSTLELGDSALYLCASSFGGPQETQYFGPGTRLLVL.

The CDR3 region is CASSLGAGLGGYTF. CDR3 DNA: TGTGCCAGCAGCTTAGGGGCAGGGCTTGGTGGCTACACCTTC. The chain carries TRBV7-2 and TRBJ1-2; tentative D call: TRBD1 (5 bases). Trimming took 1 base from V and 7 from J, leaving 13 bases between them. The CDR3 has 14 amino acids. Germline loops: CDR1 SGHTA, CDR2 FQGNSA.

The rearrangement joins TRBV2 to TRBJ1-5; 8 nucleotides line up with TRBD1. J lost 4 bases, V lost 6 bases, and 11 bases had no gene match. The CDR3 runs 16 residues. Germline lookup yields CDR1 SNHLY and CDR2 FYNNEI. CDR3 sequence: CASSPWGTGRNQPQHF. The CDR3 DNA reads as TGTGCCAGCAGCCCTTGGGGGACAGGACGAAATCAGCCCCAGCATTTT.

V and J are TRBV6-4 and TRBJ2-7, with D possibly being TRBD1 (6 bases). CDR3 size: 14 residues. The V end lost 0 bases, the J end lost 1 base, and 7 bases lay between the germline ends. Germline CDR1 is MRHNA and CDR2 is SNTAGT. The CDR3 DNA follows: TGTGCCAGCAGTGACTCGGGGGCGTCCTACGAGCAGTACTTC. Amino acids: CASSDSGASYEQYF.

This sequence joins TRBV15 and TRBJ2-7, with D tentatively TRBD2 (5 bases). Trimming shortened V by 0 bases and J by 6 bases, and 12 bases separated the two germline ends. Germline CDR1 LNHNV, CDR2 YYDKDF (reference sequence). CDR3 length equals 14 residues. The CDR3 nucleotides read TGTGCCACCAGCAGAGAAGGGCCGGGGTTCGAGCAGTACTTC. It encodes CATSREGPGFEQYF.

This sequence joins TRBV14 and TRBJ2-3; D might be TRBD1 (5 bases). Trimming removed 4 bases from V and 2 bases from J, with 13 bases in between. The CDR3 totals 15 residues. Germline V gene lookup returns CDR1 SGHDN and CDR2 FVKESK. CDR3 coding DNA: TGTGCCAGCAGCCCGTTGGACAAAAACACAGATACGCAGTATTTT. This translates into CASSPLDKNTDTQYF.

The J gene is TRBJ2-7, the V gene TRBV11-3; TRBD2 might be the D (6 bases). Trimming shortened V by 3 bases and J by 2 bases, and 14 bases separated the two germline ends. This CDR3 is built from 15 residues. Germline V CDR1 and CDR2: SGHNT, YENEEA. CDR3 protein: CASSFPGTGTYEQYF. CDR3 nucleotide sequence: TGTGCCAGCAGCTTCCCCGGGACTGGAACCTACGAGCAGTACTTC.

V is TRBV4-1 and J is TRBJ2-3, with TRBD1 identical over 9 bases. CDR1 and CDR2 from the germline V gene are MGHRA and YSYEKL. The J segment lost 4 bases and the V segment lost 1 base, leaving 0 bases of the junction unmatched. There are 14 residues in the CDR3. This chain's CDR3 is CASSQGTGADTQYF. The CDR3 DNA reads as TGCGCCAGCAGCCAAGGGACAGGGGCAGATACGCAGTATTTT.

V is TRBV7-9 and J is TRBJ2-5; D not certain. The CDR3 sequence is 11 residues long. V lost 8 bases, J lost 5 bases, and 9 bases lay in between. Germline CDR1 and CDR2: SEHNR and FQNEAQ (reference sequence). The CDR3 region is CASQALETQYF. CDR3 sequence (DNA): TGTGCCAGCCAGGCATTGGAGACCCAGTACTTC.

This sequence joins TRBV7-9 and TRBJ1-2, with D tentatively TRBD1 (6 bases). The CDR3 spans 15 residues. From germline, CDR1 is SEHNR and CDR2 FQNEAQ (reference sequence). Trimming left V 5 bases short and J 0 bases short, with 13 bases between. The chain's CDR3 is CASSPEQGSNYGYTF. DNA for the CDR3: TGTGCCAGCAGCCCAGAACAGGGATCTAACTATGGCTACACCTTC. The whole variable domain, filled in from reference TRBV7-9 and TRBJ1-2, reads DTGVSQNPRHKITKRGQNVTFRCDPISEHNRLYWYRQTLGQGPEFLTYFQNEAQLEKSRLLSDRFSAERPKGSFSTLEIQRTEQGDSAMYLCASSPEQGSNYGYTFGSGTRLTVV.

This clone was seen a single time. V and J are TRBV28 and TRBJ1-5; D unclear. CDR1 MDHEN and CDR2 SYDVKM come from the germline V gene. The ends were cut back, 0 bases at V and 3 bases at J, with 15 bases in the middle. CDR3 length: 17 residues. CDR3: CASSLWTGSVVNQPQHF. The DNA for the CDR3 is TGTGCCAGCAGTTTATGGACGGGGTCAGTTGTCAATCAGCCCCAGCATTTT.

The chain uses TRBV4-1 and TRBJ1-2; 9 nucleotides agree with TRBD1. V was pared by 1 base and J by 3 bases, with 6 bases of the junction left unmatched. CDR1 MGHRA and CDR2 YSYEKL come from the germline V gene. The CDR3 is 16 residues long. The CDR3 bases are TGCGCCAGCAGCCAAGTAAGGACAGGGGATCACTATGGCTACACCTTC. Protein: CASSQVRTGDHYGYTF.

This clone has just one count. The rearrangement uses TRBV30 and TRBJ2-6; D is perhaps TRBD1 (5 bases). V shed 1 base and J shed 0 bases, with 16 bases lying between them. The CDR3 sequence is 18 residues long. CDR1 and CDR2 from the germline V gene are GTSNPN and SVGIG (reference sequence). In DNA form, the CDR3 reads TGTGCCTGGAGTGCTGGACACGCGACAGTCTCTGGGGCCAACGTCCTGACTTTC. Amino acids: CAWSAGHATVSGANVLTF.

The rearrangement joins TRBV5-1 to TRBJ1-1, with TRBD1 identical over 8 bases. This CDR3 region has 14 residues. The germline V gene has CDR1 SGHRS and CDR2 YFSETQ. Trimming removed 2 bases from V and 3 bases from J; junction bases left unmatched: 3. The CDR3 sequence is CASSLQGDYTEAFF. Written as DNA, the CDR3 is TGCGCCAGCAGCTTACAGGGGGACTACACTGAAGCTTTCTTT. Full variable domain (remainder filled in from reference TRBV5-1 and TRBJ1-1): KAGVTQTPRYLIKTRGQQVTLSCSPISGHRSVSWYQQTPGQGLQFLFEYFSETQRNKGNFPGRFSGRQFSNSRSEMNVSTLELGDSALYLCASSLQGDYTEAFFGQGTRLTVV.

The CDR3 DNA is TGCGCCAGCAGTGAGGGGGCCTCTGGGGCCAACGTCCTGACTTTC. Its translation: CASSEGASGANVLTF. The J gene is TRBJ2-6, the V gene TRBV10-1; D perhaps matches TRBD1 (5 bases). Trimming left V 2 bases short and J 0 bases short, with 5 bases between. Looked up from germline, CDR1 is WNHNN and CDR2 is SYGVQD (reference sequence). The length of the CDR3 is 15 residues.

This clone was detected only once. The chain recombines TRBV10-1 with TRBJ2-7; TRBD2 matches 11 bases. From germline, CDR1 is WNHNN and CDR2 SYGVQD (reference sequence). After removal of 4 bases from V and 3 bases from J, the junction contained 5 bases not matched to a gene. This CDR3 spans 15 amino acids. The CDR3 DNA sequence: TGCGCCAGCAGTGGCACTAGCGGGAGTCTCTACGAGCAGTACTTC. This encodes CASSGTSGSLYEQYF.